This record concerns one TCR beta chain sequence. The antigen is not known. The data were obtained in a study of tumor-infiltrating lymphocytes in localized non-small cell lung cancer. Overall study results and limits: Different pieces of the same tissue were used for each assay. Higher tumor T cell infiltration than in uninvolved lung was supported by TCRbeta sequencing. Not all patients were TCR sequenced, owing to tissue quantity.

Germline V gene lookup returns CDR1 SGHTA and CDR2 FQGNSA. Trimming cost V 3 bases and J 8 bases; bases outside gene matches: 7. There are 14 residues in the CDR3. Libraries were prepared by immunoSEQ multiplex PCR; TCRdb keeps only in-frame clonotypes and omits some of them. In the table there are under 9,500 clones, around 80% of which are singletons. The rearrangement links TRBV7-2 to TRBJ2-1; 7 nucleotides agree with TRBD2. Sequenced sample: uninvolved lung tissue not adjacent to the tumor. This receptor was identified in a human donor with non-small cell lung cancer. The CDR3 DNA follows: TGTGCCAGCAGCTTTTGGGCGGGAGAGGATGAGCAGTTCTTC. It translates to CASSFWAGEDEQFF.